Each of the 12 T cell receptor beta chains below was sequenced from the same sample in a study of blood T cells in healthy people across ages. Primers used in a second PCR of about 7 to 12 cycles were a sample-barcoded 5' primer and a J-beta primer mix. TCRdb called the 5' RACE reads again in MiXCR, with one record for every CDR3 protein. This sample has 550,000 to 800,000 distinct CDR3 sequences; under 25% occur once, and the top ten carry roughly 3.9%. The sample was blood. The receptors come from a man between 65 and 85 years old in good health.

CDR3 nucleotides: TGTGCCAGCAGCCCCCGGGGGACTGAGCAGTTCTTC. Translation: CASSPRGTEQFF. The rearrangement joins TRBV5-5 to TRBJ2-1, with D perhaps matching TRBD2 (6 bases). The germline V and J ends were trimmed by 4 bases and 9 bases, with 11 bases remaining between them. The CDR3 extends over 12 amino acids. Germline CDR1 is SGHKS and CDR2 is YYEKEE (reference sequence). Full variable domain (outside the CDR3, taken from reference TRBV5-5 and TRBJ2-1): DAGVTQSPTHLIKTRGQQVTLRCSPISGHKSVSWYQQVLGQGPQFIFQYYEKEERGRGNFPDRFSARQFPNYSSELNVNALLLGDSALYLCASSPRGTEQFFGPGTRLTVL.

The chain uses TRBV2 and TRBJ2-7; the D gene is possibly TRBD2 (6 bases). The CDR3 consists of 14 residues. Trimming pared 4 bases from V and 0 bases from J, leaving 10 bases between. CDR1 and CDR2 from the germline V gene are SNHLY and FYNNEI. As DNA, the CDR3 is TGTGCCAGCAGTGGGGGGGTAAGCTCCTACGAGCAGTACTTC. Translation gives CASSGGVSSYEQYF.

This clonotype was seen a few times. The rearrangement uses TRBV28 and TRBJ2-5; TRBD2 might be the D (5 bases). TRBJ2-1 explains the end of the DNA better; the J call may be wrong. The CDR3 has 15 amino acids. CDR1 MDHEN and CDR2 SYDVKM come from the germline V gene. CDR3 sequence reads: CASSLYPSMGNEQFF. CDR3 DNA sequence: TGTGCCAGCAGTTTATATCCTAGCATGGGCAATGAGCAGTTCTTC.

This chain connects TRBV2 to TRBJ2-1; 7 bases line up with TRBD2. The CDR3 is made up of 17 amino acids. From germline, CDR1 is SNHLY and CDR2 FYNNEI. J lost 0 bases, V lost 4 bases, and 9 bases had no gene match. The CDR3 loop reads CASSASGTTSSYNEQFF. The DNA of the CDR3 is TGTGCCAGCAGTGCCAGCGGGACCACTAGCTCCTACAATGAGCAGTTCTTC.

This clonotype was recorded many times. The chain recombines TRBV12-5 with TRBJ2-3; D unresolved. V lost 5 bases to trimming and J lost 2 bases, with 5 bases between them. This CDR3 is built from 12 residues. The germline V gene has CDR1 LGHNT and CDR2 FRNRAP. In nucleotides, the CDR3 is TGTGCTAGTGGTCTCGACACAGATACGCAGTATTTT. This gives the protein CASGLDTDTQYF. Based on the CDR3 plus reference TRBV12-5 and TRBJ2-3, the full variable domain is DARVTQTPRHKVTEMGQEVTMRCQPILGHNTVFWYRQTMMQGLELLAYFRNRAPLDDSGMPKDRFSAEMPDATLATLKIQPSEPRDSAVYFCASGLDTDTQYFGPGTRLTVL.

This clonotype was seen more than once but under ten times. The chain has TRBV15 and TRBJ2-1; D might be TRBD1 (5 bases). The DNA matches TRBJ2-7 better at its end, which makes the J call doubtful. The CDR3 is made up of 16 amino acids. The germline V gene has CDR1 LNHNV and CDR2 YYDKDF (reference sequence). CDR3 in DNA: TGTGCCACCAGCAGAGCCCTGGGGCAGCTAAGTTACGAGCAGTACTTC. It specifies CATSRALGQLSYEQYF.

The chain couples TRBV20-1 to TRBJ1-4; tentative D call: TRBD1 (5 bases). This CDR3 has 15 residues. Trimming took off 1 base at V and 2 bases at J, with 11 bases between the two ends. Germline V gives CDR1 DFQATT, CDR2 SNEGSKA (reference sequence). The DNA for the CDR3 is TGCAGTGCTAGAGCCAGAGGGGCTACTAATGAAAAACTGTTTTTT. It specifies CSARARGATNEKLFF.

This clonotype has a handful of counts. The chain is built from TRBV7-3 and TRBJ2-5; D tentatively reads TRBD1 or TRBD2 (5 bases each). V shed 1 base and J shed 7 bases, with 10 bases lying between them. This CDR3 has 13 residues. Germline V gene data show CDR1 as SGHTA and CDR2 as FQGTGA. For the CDR3, the DNA is TGTGCCAGCAGCTTAAACTCTGGGGGGACCCAGTACTTC. This gives the protein CASSLNSGGTQYF.

This clonotype was counted between two and nine times. The chain has TRBV12-3 or TRBV12-4 and TRBJ1-4; 10 positions match TRBD1. This CDR3 spans 16 amino acids. V dropped 3 bases and J dropped 10; count of bases not matched to a gene: 11. As DNA, the CDR3 is TGTGCCAGCAGTTTGGGGCCTGGGACAGGGGAGACAAAACTGTTTTTT. Protein product: CASSLGPGTGETKLFF.

The rearrangement links TRBV4-2 to TRBJ2-2; 9 bases match TRBD2. Germline CDR1 reads LGHNA; CDR2 reads YNFKEQ. This CDR3 comprises 18 residues. The V and J ends lost 1 base and 3 bases, in that order; junction bases with no gene match: 9. CDR3 DNA: TGTGCCAGCAGCCAAGCCCCCCCAACTAGCGGGTACACCGGGGAGCTGTTTTTT. It specifies CASSQAPPTSGYTGELFF.

The rearrangement joins TRBV25-1 to TRBJ1-1, with D unresolved. Between the trimmed V and J ends, which lost 6 bases and 2 bases, there was a span of 13 bases. Germline V gene lookup returns CDR1 MGHDK and CDR2 SYGVNS. The CDR3 has 14 amino acids. In DNA form, the CDR3 reads TGTGCCAGCAGGGCACGGGCGGGAAACACTGAAGCTTTCTTT. As protein: CASRARAGNTEAFF.

This clonotype was found many times. The chain combines TRBV6-6 with TRBJ2-7, with 8 bases matching TRBD2. Germline V gene lookup returns CDR1 MNHNY and CDR2 SVGAGI (reference sequence). The CDR3 loop spans 13 amino acids. With V trimmed by 4 bases and J by 3 bases, 2 bases remained unmatched. As DNA, the CDR3 is TGTGCCAGCAGTTCCGGGACTAGCTACGAGCAGTACTTC. This sequence encodes CASSSGTSYEQYF.